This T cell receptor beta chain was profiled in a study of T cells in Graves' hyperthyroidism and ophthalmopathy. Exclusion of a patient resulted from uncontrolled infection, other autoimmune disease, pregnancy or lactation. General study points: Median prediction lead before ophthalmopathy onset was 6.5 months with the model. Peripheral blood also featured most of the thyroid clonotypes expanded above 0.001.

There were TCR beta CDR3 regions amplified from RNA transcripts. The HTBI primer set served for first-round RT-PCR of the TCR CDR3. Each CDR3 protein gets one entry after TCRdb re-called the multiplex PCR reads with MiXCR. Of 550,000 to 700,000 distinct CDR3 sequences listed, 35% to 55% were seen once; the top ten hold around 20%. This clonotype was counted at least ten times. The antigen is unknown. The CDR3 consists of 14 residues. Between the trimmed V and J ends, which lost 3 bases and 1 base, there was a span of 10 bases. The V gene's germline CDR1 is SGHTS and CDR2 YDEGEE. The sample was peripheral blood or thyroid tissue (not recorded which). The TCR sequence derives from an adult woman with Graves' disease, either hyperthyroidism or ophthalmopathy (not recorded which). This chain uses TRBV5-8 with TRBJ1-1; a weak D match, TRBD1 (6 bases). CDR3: CASSYRTENTEAFF. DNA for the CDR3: TGTGCCAGCAGCTACCGGACAGAGAACACTGAAGCTTTCTTT.